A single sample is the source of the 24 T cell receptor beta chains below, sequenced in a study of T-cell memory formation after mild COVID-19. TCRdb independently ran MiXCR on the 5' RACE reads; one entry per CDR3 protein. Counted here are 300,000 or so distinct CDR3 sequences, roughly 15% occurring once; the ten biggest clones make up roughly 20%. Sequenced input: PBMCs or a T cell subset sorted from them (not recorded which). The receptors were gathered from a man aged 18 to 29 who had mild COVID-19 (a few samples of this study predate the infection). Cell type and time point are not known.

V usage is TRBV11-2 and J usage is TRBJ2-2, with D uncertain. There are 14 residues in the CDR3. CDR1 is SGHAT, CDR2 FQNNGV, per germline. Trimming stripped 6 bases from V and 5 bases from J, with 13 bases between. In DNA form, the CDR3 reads TGTGCCAGCAGGCCAAGCCTGCGGACCGGGGAGCTGTTTTTT. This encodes CASRPSLRTGELFF.

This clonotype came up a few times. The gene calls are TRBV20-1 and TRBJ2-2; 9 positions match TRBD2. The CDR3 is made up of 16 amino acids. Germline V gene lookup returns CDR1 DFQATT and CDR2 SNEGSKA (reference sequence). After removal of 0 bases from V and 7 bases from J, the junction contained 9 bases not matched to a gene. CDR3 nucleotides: TGCAGTGCTAGAGATTGGCGGGGGGGCCGTGACGGGGAGCTGTTTTTT. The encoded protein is CSARDWRGGRDGELFF.

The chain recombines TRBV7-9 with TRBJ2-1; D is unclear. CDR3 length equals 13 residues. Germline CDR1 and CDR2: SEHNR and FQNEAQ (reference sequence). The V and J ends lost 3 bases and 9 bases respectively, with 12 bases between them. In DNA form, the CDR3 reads TGTGCCAGCAGCTTTGACGGATCCGGTGAGCAGTTCTTC. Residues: CASSFDGSGEQFF.

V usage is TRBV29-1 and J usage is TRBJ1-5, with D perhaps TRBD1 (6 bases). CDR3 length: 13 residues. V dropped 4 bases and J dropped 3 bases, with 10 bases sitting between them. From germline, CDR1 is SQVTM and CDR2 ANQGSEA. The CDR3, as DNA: TGCAGCGTTGGGGGGGGGGCCAATCAGCCCCAGCATTTT. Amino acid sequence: CSVGGGANQPQHF.

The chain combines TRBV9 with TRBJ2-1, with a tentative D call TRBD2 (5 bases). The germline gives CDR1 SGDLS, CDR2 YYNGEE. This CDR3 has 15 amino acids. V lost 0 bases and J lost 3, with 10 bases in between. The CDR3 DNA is TGTGCCAGCAGCGTAGCCGGGGATTTCTACAATGAGCAGTTCTTC. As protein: CASSVAGDFYNEQFF.

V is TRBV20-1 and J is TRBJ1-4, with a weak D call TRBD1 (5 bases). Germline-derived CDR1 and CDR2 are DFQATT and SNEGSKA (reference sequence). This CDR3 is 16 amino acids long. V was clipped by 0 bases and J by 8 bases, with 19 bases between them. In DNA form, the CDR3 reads TGCAGTGCTAGAGATGGAGTCGGACATGGAAAGGAAAAACTGTTTTTT. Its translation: CSARDGVGHGKEKLFF.

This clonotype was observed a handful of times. CDR3 DNA: TGTGCCAGCAAAATCGGGACACCTAATGAAAAACTGTTTTTT. It yields the protein CASKIGTPNEKLFF. This chain joins TRBV5-5 and TRBJ1-4, with D perhaps matching TRBD1 (6 bases). Trimming removed 6 bases at V and 3 bases at J, with 12 bases between. Germline lookup yields CDR1 SGHKS and CDR2 YYEKEE (reference sequence). The CDR3 sequence is 14 residues long.

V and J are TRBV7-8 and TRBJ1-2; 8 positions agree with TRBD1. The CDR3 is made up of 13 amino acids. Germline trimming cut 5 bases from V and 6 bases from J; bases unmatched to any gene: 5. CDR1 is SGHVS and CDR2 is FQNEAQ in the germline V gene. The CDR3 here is CASSEQGGDGYTF. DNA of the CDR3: TGTGCCAGCAGCGAACAGGGGGGTGATGGCTACACCTTC.

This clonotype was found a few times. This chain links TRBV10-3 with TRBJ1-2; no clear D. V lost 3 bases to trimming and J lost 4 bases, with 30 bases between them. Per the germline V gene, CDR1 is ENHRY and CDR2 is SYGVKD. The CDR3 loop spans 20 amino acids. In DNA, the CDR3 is TGTGCCATCAGTGATCTTCGGGCGGAAGGGAGGAATTTTCAATTCTATGGCTACACCTTC. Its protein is CAISDLRAEGRNFQFYGYTF.

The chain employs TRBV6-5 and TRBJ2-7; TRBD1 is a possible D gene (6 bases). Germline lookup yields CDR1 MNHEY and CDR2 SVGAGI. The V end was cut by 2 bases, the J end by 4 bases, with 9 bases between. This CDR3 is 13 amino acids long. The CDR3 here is CASSYNTGYEQYF. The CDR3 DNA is TGTGCCAGCAGTTACAACACAGGGTACGAGCAGTACTTC.

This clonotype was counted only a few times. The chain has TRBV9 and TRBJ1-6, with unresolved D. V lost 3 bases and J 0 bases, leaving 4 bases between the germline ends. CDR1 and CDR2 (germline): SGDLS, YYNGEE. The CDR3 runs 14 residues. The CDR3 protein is CASSESSYNSPLHF. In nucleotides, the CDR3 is TGTGCCAGCAGCGAAAGCTCCTATAATTCACCCCTCCACTTT.

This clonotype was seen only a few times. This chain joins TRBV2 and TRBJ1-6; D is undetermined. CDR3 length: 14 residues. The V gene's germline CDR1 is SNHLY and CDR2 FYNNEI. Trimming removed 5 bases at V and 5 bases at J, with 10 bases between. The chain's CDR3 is CASSLDGDNSPLHF. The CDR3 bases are TGTGCCAGCAGTCTGGACGGGGATAATTCACCCCTCCACTTT.

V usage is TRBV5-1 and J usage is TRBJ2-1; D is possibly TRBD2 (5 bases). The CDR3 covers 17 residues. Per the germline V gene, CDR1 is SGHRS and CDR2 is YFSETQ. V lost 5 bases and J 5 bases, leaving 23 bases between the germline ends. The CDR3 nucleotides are TGCGCCAGCAGTGATTCCGGGGAAAGTATCCTGCACAATGAGCAGTTCTTC. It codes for CASSDSGESILHNEQFF.

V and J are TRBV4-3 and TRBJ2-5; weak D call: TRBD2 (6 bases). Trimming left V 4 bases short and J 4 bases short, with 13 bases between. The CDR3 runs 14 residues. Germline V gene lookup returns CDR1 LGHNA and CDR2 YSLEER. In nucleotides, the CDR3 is TGCGCCAGCAGCCGGTACAGGAGGGGAGAGACCCAGTACTTC. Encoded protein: CASSRYRRGETQYF.

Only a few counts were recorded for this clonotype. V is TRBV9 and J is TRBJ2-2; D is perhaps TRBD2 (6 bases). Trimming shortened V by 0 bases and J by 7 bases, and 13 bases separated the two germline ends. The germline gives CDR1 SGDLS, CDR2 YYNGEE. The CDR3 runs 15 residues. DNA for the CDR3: TGTGCCAGCAGCGTAGCGTACCTCGGGGGCGGGGAGCTGTTTTTT. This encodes CASSVAYLGGGELFF.

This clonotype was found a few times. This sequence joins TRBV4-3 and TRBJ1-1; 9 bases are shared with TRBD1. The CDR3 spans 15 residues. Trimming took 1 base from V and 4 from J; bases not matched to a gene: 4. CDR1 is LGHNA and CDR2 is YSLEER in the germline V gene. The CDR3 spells CASSQGGQGGTEAFF. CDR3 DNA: TGCGCCAGCAGCCAAGGGGGACAGGGAGGCACTGAAGCTTTCTTT.

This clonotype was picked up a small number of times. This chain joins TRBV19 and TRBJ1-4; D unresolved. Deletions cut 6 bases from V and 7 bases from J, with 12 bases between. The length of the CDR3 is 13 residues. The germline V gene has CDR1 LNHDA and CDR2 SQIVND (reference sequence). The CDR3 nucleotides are TGTGCCAGTAGGTCCTACGCGGGTGAAAAACTGTTTTTT. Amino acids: CASRSYAGEKLFF.

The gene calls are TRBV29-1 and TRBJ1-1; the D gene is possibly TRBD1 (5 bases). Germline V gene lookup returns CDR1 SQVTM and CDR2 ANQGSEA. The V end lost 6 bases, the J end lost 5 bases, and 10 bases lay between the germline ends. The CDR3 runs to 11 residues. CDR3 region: CSVMGGTEAFF. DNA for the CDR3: TGCAGCGTGATGGGGGGTACTGAAGCTTTCTTT.

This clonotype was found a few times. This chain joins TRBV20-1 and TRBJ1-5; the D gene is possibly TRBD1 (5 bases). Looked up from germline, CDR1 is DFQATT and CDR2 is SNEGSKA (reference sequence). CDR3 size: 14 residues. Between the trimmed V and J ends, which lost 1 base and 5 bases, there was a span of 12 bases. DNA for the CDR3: TGCAGTGCTAGAGGAGGGGATAACGATCAGCCCCAGCATTTT. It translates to CSARGGDNDQPQHF.

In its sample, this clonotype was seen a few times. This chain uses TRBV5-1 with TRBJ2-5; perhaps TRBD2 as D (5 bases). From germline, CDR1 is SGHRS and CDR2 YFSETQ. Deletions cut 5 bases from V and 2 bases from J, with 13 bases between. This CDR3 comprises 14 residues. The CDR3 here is CASRTSGLQETQYF. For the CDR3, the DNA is TGCGCCAGCAGGACAAGTGGACTGCAAGAGACCCAGTACTTC.

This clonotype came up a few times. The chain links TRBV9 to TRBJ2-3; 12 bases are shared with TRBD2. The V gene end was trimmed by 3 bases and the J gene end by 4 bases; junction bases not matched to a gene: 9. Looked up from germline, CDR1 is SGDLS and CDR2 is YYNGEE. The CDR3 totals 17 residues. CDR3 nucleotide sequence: TGTGCCAGCAGCGCACTAGCGGGGGGCTCCCCCCCAGATACGCAGTATTTT. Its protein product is CASSALAGGSPPDTQYF.

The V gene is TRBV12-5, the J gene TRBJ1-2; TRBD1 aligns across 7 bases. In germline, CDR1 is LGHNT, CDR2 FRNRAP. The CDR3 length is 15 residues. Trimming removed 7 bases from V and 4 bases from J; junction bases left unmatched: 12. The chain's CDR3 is CASARVAGGIYGYTF. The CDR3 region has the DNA TGTGCTAGTGCCCGGGTTGCAGGGGGGATCTATGGCTACACCTTC. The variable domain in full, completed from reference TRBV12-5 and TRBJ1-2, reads DARVTQTPRHKVTEMGQEVTMRCQPILGHNTVFWYRQTMMQGLELLAYFRNRAPLDDSGMPKDRFSAEMPDATLATLKIQPSEPRDSAVYFCASARVAGGIYGYTFGSGTRLTVV.

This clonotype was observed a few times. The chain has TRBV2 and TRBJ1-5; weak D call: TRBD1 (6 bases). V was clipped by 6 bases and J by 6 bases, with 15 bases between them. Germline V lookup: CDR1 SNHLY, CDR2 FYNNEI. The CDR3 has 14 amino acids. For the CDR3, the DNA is TGTGCCAGCAGCTTTTGGGGGGCAGCTCAGCCCCAGCATTTT. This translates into CASSFWGAAQPQHF.

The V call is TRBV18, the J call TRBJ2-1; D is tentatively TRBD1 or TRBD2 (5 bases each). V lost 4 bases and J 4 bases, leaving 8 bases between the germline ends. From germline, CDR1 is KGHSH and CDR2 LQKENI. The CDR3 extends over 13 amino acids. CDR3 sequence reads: CASSRGTYNEQFF. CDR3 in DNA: TGTGCCAGCTCACGGGGGACGTACAATGAGCAGTTCTTC.